This record covers a single TCR beta chain. No cognate antigen has been identified for it. It has no much larger one-base neighbor in the sample; base qualities were not kept. Tumor samples were obtained before definitive surgery or chemotherapy. Genomic DNA was extracted by the MD Anderson Biospecimen Extraction Resource, and TCR sequencing was done by the MD Anderson Cancer Genomics Laboratory. These data come from a study of high-grade serous ovarian cancer treatment subgroups (dated by TCRdb to the early 2020s). About the full investigation: Sequencing yielded a mean of approximately 15,000 reads and approximately 7,000 unique TCR beta rearrangements per sample. The study profiled TCR beta repertoires in high-grade serous ovarian cancer patients grouped by complete gross resection or neoadjuvant chemotherapy response under a laparoscopic triage algorithm. The approximately 30-patient cohort included around 10 patients with no residual disease after primary surgery (R0), around 10 excellent NACT responders, and around 10 poor NACT responders. One primary tumor sample and two metastatic tumor samples were contributed by each patient, so that around 90 samples were obtained in total. Points the paper makes about the study in general: TCR repertoire analyses were focused on CDR3, and CDR1 and CDR2 were not analyzed. TCR clonal relatedness correlated positively with neoantigen level and, by trend, with copy number variation and mutation load from whole-genome sequencing. Repertoire similarity between tumors of the same patient ranged about 0.1 to 0.79, whereas almost no similarity was seen between different patients. Spatial information was not captured by bulk tumor TCR sequencing, so insight into HGSC tumor complexity and diversity was limited.

The 80 to 95 tumor samples were subjected to high-throughput TCR profiling using ImmunoSEQ. Processing in the source paper ran as follows. Repertoire diversity metrics included richness (unique productive sequences), clonality, evenness and relatedness; Bhattacharyya coefficient assessed similarity between samples. A sensitivity analysis that removed TCRs with fewer than two reads produced consistent conclusions. Not all clones reach the TCRdb copy of this immuneACCESS table, which keeps in-frame sequences only. Checked studies attribute under half of the gap to unresolved V genes and leave the rest unexplained. D and trimming come from the DNA, and the V and J calls and clone size come from that table. This sample gives some 10,000 clones in total; roughly 78% of them show up just once. About a tenth of the sample goes to the ten largest clones. This sequence was found in a human donor with high-grade serous ovarian cancer. The sample was tumor tissue.

In nucleotide form, the sequence is TGTGCCAGCAGCTTAGCGGCTTACACAGATACGCAGTATTTT. This gives the protein CASSLAAYTDTQYF. The chain joins TRBV7-3 to TRBJ2-3; the D segment cannot be called with confidence. The CDR3 spans 14 residues, from the cysteine through the phenylalanine. The retained sequence is limited to the CDR3, 42 bases, with the frame set at the first base. V is cut by 2 bases and J by 2 bases, and the space between the germline ends is 8 bases. CDR1 is given as SGHTA and CDR2 as FQGTGA, both from the germline V gene.